This T cell receptor (beta chain) was documented in a study of beta chain features in type 1 diabetes. Whole-study results and caveats: The study found moderately but significantly shorter TCRB CDR3s in all four CD4+ subsets of Type 1 diabetes patients.

Turning to this clone: Its cognate antigen is unknown.

Trimming shortened V by 3 bases and J by 4 bases, and 7 bases separated the two germline ends. The CDR3 extends over 12 amino acids. In germline, CDR1 is KGHSH, CDR2 LQKENI. Since all of the isolated RNA was reverse transcribed, expressed TCRB transcripts were what got sequenced. Produced via immunoSEQ multiplex PCR; TCRdb's table is partial and in-frame only. This sample yields 500,000 to 850,000 clones, of which over 11% are seen a single time; roughly 0.04% belongs to the top ten. The specimen sequenced was naive CD4+ T cells from blood. The V gene is TRBV18, the J gene TRBJ2-7; D call uncertain. The TCR was taken from a young man with type 1 diabetes. The DNA for the CDR3 is TGTGCCAGCTCACCCACAGCTTACGAGCAGTACTTC. Protein product: CASSPTAYEQYF. The variable domain in full, with the rest retrieved from reference TRBV18 and TRBJ2-7, is NAGVMQNPRHLVRRRGQEARLRCSPMKGHSHVYWYRQLPEEGLKFMVYLQKENIIDESGMPKERFSAEFPKEGPSILRIQQVVRGDSAAYFCASSPTAYEQYFGPGTRLTVT.